A selection of T cell receptor beta chains follows, all from one sample in a study of cytomegalovirus exposure and HLA in healthy donors. Profiled with immunoSEQ multiplex PCR; TCRdb holds only in-frame clones, not every one. This table holds 95,000 to 150,000 clones. Sample: PBMCs. These receptors were collected from a young man in good health and CMV-seronegative. The CDR3 runs from the conserved cysteine through the conserved F or W. D genes are given only for firm matches.

J gene: TRBJ2-7
D gene: .
CDR3 length: 15
V gene: TRBV6-6
CDR3 DNA: TGTGCCGCGCGGGGTGAGGGACAGCGGCGAGACGAGCAGTACTTC
CDR3 protein: CAARGEGQRRDEQYF

J gene: TRBJ1-1
D gene: .
CDR3 length: 16
V gene: TRBV7-9
CDR3 DNA: TGTGCCAGCATCTCAAGCCAGGCAGGGGTGAACACTGAAGCTTTCTTT
CDR3 protein: CASISSQAGVNTEAFF

J gene: TRBJ2-1
D gene: TRBD2
CDR3 length: 16
V gene: TRBV7-9
CDR3 DNA: TGTGCCAGCAGCCCCTCCAGCGGGAGGTCTTACAATGAGCAGTTCTTC
CDR3 protein: CASSPSSGRSYNEQFF

J gene: TRBJ1-1
D gene: TRBD1
CDR3 length: 12
V gene: TRBV6-1
CDR3 DNA: TGTGCCACCCGGGACAGATACACTGAAGCTTTCTTT
CDR3 protein: CATRDRYTEAFF

J gene: TRBJ1-5
D gene: .
CDR3 length: 15
V gene: TRBV6-1
CDR3 DNA: TGTGCCAGCATTCTATCCTCAGGGGGCAATCAGCCCCAGCATTTT
CDR3 protein: CASILSSGGNQPQHF

J gene: TRBJ2-7
D gene: .
CDR3 length: 14
V gene: TRBV19
CDR3 DNA: TGTGCCAGTACCCAGAGCGGAAGCTCCTACGAGCAGTACTTC
CDR3 protein: CASTQSGSSYEQYF

J gene: TRBJ1-2
D gene: .
CDR3 length: 12
V gene: TRBV29-1
CDR3 DNA: TGCAGCGTTGACGGTAGTGAGGATGGCTACACCTTC
CDR3 protein: CSVDGSEDGYTF

J gene: TRBJ2-3
D gene: TRBD1
CDR3 length: 14
V gene: TRBV5-4
CDR3 DNA: TGTGCCAGCAGCTCCGGGACAGGGTTTGATACGCAGTATTTT
CDR3 protein: CASSSGTGFDTQYF

J gene: TRBJ1-1
D gene: .
CDR3 length: 12
V gene: TRBV2
CDR3 DNA: TGTGCCACCCTAACAGACAGGACTGAAGCTTTCTTT
CDR3 protein: CATLTDRTEAFF

J gene: TRBJ2-3
D gene: TRBD2
CDR3 length: 21
V gene: TRBV2
CDR3 DNA: TGTGCCAGCAGCCTAGAGCGGGAGGTTAATAGAACCCGGGTTAACACAGATACGCAGTATTTT
CDR3 protein: CASSLEREVNRTRVNTDTQYF

J gene: TRBJ1-5
D gene: .
CDR3 length: 15
V gene: TRBV19
CDR3 DNA: TGTGCCAGTCGACTTTGGGGGGAAGGAAATCAGCCCCAGCATTTT
CDR3 protein: CASRLWGEGNQPQHF

J gene: TRBJ2-1
D gene: .
CDR3 length: 13
V gene: TRBV5-5
CDR3 DNA: TGTGCCAGCAGCTTAGGGAGTAGAAATGAGCAGTTCTTC
CDR3 protein: CASSLGSRNEQFF

J gene: TRBJ1-6
D gene: .
CDR3 length: 15
V gene: TRBV15
CDR3 DNA: TGTGCCACCAGCAGGTCTCGGGGGAATAATTCACCCCTCCACTTT
CDR3 protein: CATSRSRGNNSPLHF

J gene: TRBJ2-6
D gene: .
CDR3 length: 14
V gene: TRBV7-9
CDR3 DNA: TGTGCCAGCGAAATAGTTTCTGGGGCCAACGTCCTGACTTTC
CDR3 protein: CASEIVSGANVLTF

J gene: TRBJ2-4
D gene: TRBD2
CDR3 length: 18
V gene: TRBV19
CDR3 DNA: TGTGCCAGTAGTATAGTGGGGACTAGCGGTCAGCGGGGGAACATCCAGTACTTC
CDR3 protein: CASSIVGTSGQRGNIQYF

J gene: TRBJ1-1
D gene: .
CDR3 length: 13
V gene: TRBV9
CDR3 DNA: TGTGCCAGCAGCTCCCGGGGGGGGCGAGAAGCTTTCTTT
CDR3 protein: CASSSRGGREAFF

J gene: TRBJ2-3
D gene: .
CDR3 length: 14
V gene: TRBV6-1
CDR3 DNA: TGTGCCAGCAGTGGGAGACTAGATGCAGATACGCAGTATTTT
CDR3 protein: CASSGRLDADTQYF

J gene: TRBJ2-5
D gene: TRBD2
CDR3 length: 15
V gene: TRBV6-1
CDR3 DNA: TGTGCCAGTTCCTTCCATAGCGGGATGCAAGAGACCCAGTACTTC
CDR3 protein: CASSFHSGMQETQYF

J gene: TRBJ1-5
D gene: .
CDR3 length: 15
V gene: TRBV6-1
CDR3 DNA: TGTGCCATACGTTACGGGTTTACTGGCAATCAGCCCCAGCATTTT
CDR3 protein: CAIRYGFTGNQPQHF

J gene: TRBJ2-7
D gene: TRBD2
CDR3 length: 14
V gene: TRBV27
CDR3 DNA: TGTGCCAGCAGTTGGGCGGGGGACTCCTACGAGCAGTACTTC
CDR3 protein: CASSWAGDSYEQYF

J gene: TRBJ1-2
D gene: .
CDR3 length: 12
V gene: TRBV5-1
CDR3 DNA: TGCGCCAGCAGCTTGGAGGGGGATGGCTACACCTTC
CDR3 protein: CASSLEGDGYTF

J gene: TRBJ2-7
D gene: .
CDR3 length: 15
V gene: TRBV6-1
CDR3 DNA: TGTGCCAGCAGATACACCGTCGAGACTACCTACGAGCAGTACTTC
CDR3 protein: CASRYTVETTYEQYF

J gene: TRBJ2-5
D gene: .
CDR3 length: 12
V gene: TRBV18
CDR3 DNA: TGTGCCAGCTCACCCCAACAAGAGACCCAGTACTTC
CDR3 protein: CASSPQQETQYF

J gene: TRBJ2-2
D gene: .
CDR3 length: 15
V gene: TRBV6-1
CDR3 DNA: TGTGCCAGCAGTGGCCTAACAGGGTCTACCGGGGAGCTGTTTTTT
CDR3 protein: CASSGLTGSTGELFF

J gene: TRBJ1-1
D gene: .
CDR3 length: 12
V gene: TRBV2
CDR3 DNA: TGTGCCAGCAGTGAAGCGTGGTCTGAAGCTTTCTTC
CDR3 protein: CASSEAWSEAFF

J gene: TRBJ1-5
D gene: TRBD1
CDR3 length: 14
V gene: TRBV28
CDR3 DNA: TGTGCCAGCAGTTTGACAGGGCTTGGCCGGCCCCAGCATTTT
CDR3 protein: CASSLTGLGRPQHF

J gene: TRBJ1-3
D gene: .
CDR3 length: 15
V gene: TRBV7-9
CDR3 DNA: TGTGCCAGCAGCTTAGACGGGAGCTCTGGAAACACCATATATTTT
CDR3 protein: CASSLDGSSGNTIYF

J gene: TRBJ1-1
D gene: TRBD1
CDR3 length: 16
V gene: TRBV28
CDR3 DNA: TGTGCCACCAATCGCGGACAGGGTAGATCGAACACTGAAGCTTTCTTT
CDR3 protein: CATNRGQGRSNTEAFF

J gene: TRBJ2-3
D gene: .
CDR3 length: 13
V gene: TRBV9
CDR3 DNA: TGTGCCAGCAGCGTAGCGGGTGGCGATACGCAGTATTTT
CDR3 protein: CASSVAGGDTQYF

J gene: TRBJ1-2
D gene: .
CDR3 length: 13
V gene: TRBV9
CDR3 DNA: TGTGCCAGCAGCGGCACAGGTGTCTATGGCTACACCTTC
CDR3 protein: CASSGTGVYGYTF

J gene: TRBJ2-7
D gene: .
CDR3 length: 11
V gene: TRBV19
CDR3 DNA: TGTGCCAGTAGTATCACGGGAGAGCAGTACTTC
CDR3 protein: CASSITGEQYF

J gene: TRBJ1-6
D gene: TRBD1
CDR3 length: 14
V gene: TRBV5-1
CDR3 DNA: TGCGCCAGCAGCCGGACAGGGAATAATTCACCCCTCCACTTT
CDR3 protein: CASSRTGNNSPLHF

J gene: TRBJ2-2
D gene: .
CDR3 length: 12
V gene: TRBV25-1
CDR3 DNA: TGTGCCAGCACCGGCGGCGCCGGGGAGCTGTTTTTT
CDR3 protein: CASTGGAGELFF

J gene: TRBJ2-5
D gene: TRBD2
CDR3 length: 15
V gene: TRBV5-1
CDR3 DNA: TGCGCCAGCAGCTTGAACGGGGGGAGAGGAGAGACCCAGTACTTC
CDR3 protein: CASSLNGGRGETQYF

J gene: TRBJ1-1
D gene: TRBD1
CDR3 length: 13
V gene: TRBV28
CDR3 DNA: TGTGCCAGCAGTCACCGGGACAGGGTTGGAGCTTTCTTT
CDR3 protein: CASSHRDRVGAFF

J gene: TRBJ1-1
D gene: .
CDR3 length: 13
V gene: TRBV19
CDR3 DNA: TGTGCCAGTAGTATAGGTCAGAACACTGAAGCTTTCTTT
CDR3 protein: CASSIGQNTEAFF

J gene: TRBJ2-1
D gene: .
CDR3 length: 16
V gene: TRBV10-1
CDR3 DNA: TGCGCCAGCAGTGGGGGAGGTGCGGGTGGGGTCGATGAGCAGTTCTTC
CDR3 protein: CASSGGGAGGVDEQFF

J gene: TRBJ1-2
D gene: .
CDR3 length: 14
V gene: TRBV5-1
CDR3 DNA: TGCTACCAGTACTTAACCGGGTCCGGGGGTGGCTACACCTTC
CDR3 protein: CYQYLTGSGGGYTF

J gene: TRBJ2-1
D gene: TRBD2
CDR3 length: 15
V gene: TRBV5-1
CDR3 DNA: TGCGCCAGCAGTAAAGAACTAGCGGGGGGTAATGAGCAGTTCTTC
CDR3 protein: CASSKELAGGNEQFF

J gene: TRBJ2-1
D gene: TRBD2
CDR3 length: 13
V gene: TRBV2
CDR3 DNA: TGTGCCAGCAGGGGACTAGCGGGAAATGAGCAGTTCTTC
CDR3 protein: CASRGLAGNEQFF

J gene: TRBJ2-3
D gene: TRBD1
CDR3 length: 17
V gene: TRBV5-1
CDR3 DNA: TGCGCCAGCAGCTTTAATCCACAGGGGGCTAGTACAGATACGCAGTATTTT
CDR3 protein: CASSFNPQGASTDTQYF

J gene: TRBJ1-5
D gene: .
CDR3 length: 15
V gene: TRBV19
CDR3 DNA: TGTGCCAGTAGTATTTTCGCGACAAACCATCAGCCCCAGCATTTT
CDR3 protein: CASSIFATNHQPQHF

J gene: TRBJ2-7
D gene: TRBD2
CDR3 length: 15
V gene: TRBV5-6
CDR3 DNA: TGTGCCAGCAGCCTAGGCGGGAGCTACTCCTACGAGCAGTACTTC
CDR3 protein: CASSLGGSYSYEQYF

J gene: TRBJ1-2
D gene: .
CDR3 length: 10
V gene: TRBV20-1
CDR3 DNA: TGCAGTGCTAGAGCGGATGGCTACACCTTC
CDR3 protein: CSARADGYTF

J gene: TRBJ1-2
D gene: TRBD1
CDR3 length: 14
V gene: TRBV9
CDR3 DNA: TGTGCCAGCAGCGGGGGACAGGCTAACTATGGCTACACCTTC
CDR3 protein: CASSGGQANYGYTF

J gene: TRBJ2-1
D gene: .
CDR3 length: 13
V gene: TRBV6-1
CDR3 DNA: TGTGCCAGCAATCCGGGCTCCTACAATGAGCAGTTCTTC
CDR3 protein: CASNPGSYNEQFF

J gene: TRBJ2-2
D gene: TRBD2
CDR3 length: 15
V gene: TRBV5-4
CDR3 DNA: TGTGCCAGCAGTCTCAGCGGGAGGAACACCGGGGAGCTGTTTTTT
CDR3 protein: CASSLSGRNTGELFF

J gene: TRBJ2-7
D gene: TRBD1
CDR3 length: 15
V gene: TRBV6-5
CDR3 DNA: TGTGCCAGCAGGGCGAGGGGGCGAAAAGGAGCCGAGCAGTACTTC
CDR3 protein: CASRARGRKGAEQYF

J gene: TRBJ2-5
D gene: TRBD1
CDR3 length: 13
V gene: TRBV28
CDR3 DNA: TGTGCCAGCAGTCCCGGACAGGGGGAGACCCAGTACTTC
CDR3 protein: CASSPGQGETQYF

J gene: TRBJ2-3
D gene: TRBD1
CDR3 length: 17
V gene: TRBV5-1
CDR3 DNA: TGCGCCAGCAGCCTAACCAAGACAGGGGCCTCCACAGATACGCAGTATTTT
CDR3 protein: CASSLTKTGASTDTQYF

J gene: TRBJ2-7
D gene: TRBD2
CDR3 length: 18
V gene: TRBV28
CDR3 DNA: TGTGCCAGCAGTTTATATCCCCAACGGACTAGCGGAGTCTACGAGCAGTACTTC
CDR3 protein: CASSLYPQRTSGVYEQYF

J gene: TRBJ1-1
D gene: TRBD1
CDR3 length: 13
V gene: TRBV7-7
CDR3 DNA: TGTGCTAGCAGCCTAGGACAGGGTTCTGAAGCTTTCTTT
CDR3 protein: CASSLGQGSEAFF

J gene: TRBJ2-1
D gene: TRBD1
CDR3 length: 15
V gene: TRBV5-1
CDR3 DNA: TGCGCCAGCAGTCGACAGGGGGATTCCTACAATGAGCAGTTCTTC
CDR3 protein: CASSRQGDSYNEQFF